Listed here are 18 T cell receptor beta chains from one sample, sequenced in a study of T cell responses to AZD1222 COVID-19 vaccine. Clones were read by immunoSEQ multiplex PCR, and TCRdb kept only the in-frame ones, dropping some. The sample lists about 200,000 clones, under 95% occurring once. Sequences were derived from peripheral blood, sampled 28 days after the second AZD1222 dose. The receptors were sampled from an adult who received the AZD1222 COVID-19 vaccine.

The V gene is TRBV20-1, the J gene TRBJ2-4, with TRBD1 matching 7 bases. V was pared by 3 bases and J by 9 bases, with 14 bases of the junction left unmatched. CDR1 DFQATT and CDR2 SNEGSKA come from the germline V gene (reference sequence). This CDR3 has 15 amino acids. The CDR3 loop reads CSASRGLVEESIQYF. In nucleotides, the CDR3 is TGCAGTGCTAGTAGGGGGCTCGTGGAAGAATCCATTCAGTACTTC.

The genes are TRBV7-2 and TRBJ1-5, with D tentatively TRBD1 (5 bases). The germline gives CDR1 SGHTA, CDR2 FQGNSA. Trimming shortened V by 5 bases and J by 4 bases, and 12 bases separated the two germline ends. This CDR3 has 14 amino acids. The CDR3 DNA reads as TGTGCCAGCAGCCCCGACAGCGGGAATCAGCCCCAGCATTTT. Translating it yields CASSPDSGNQPQHF.

V and J are TRBV19 and TRBJ2-7, with TRBD1 matching 8 bases. The V and J ends lost 2 bases and 2 bases, in that order; junction bases with no gene match: 11. The CDR3 is 17 residues long. Germline V gives CDR1 LNHDA, CDR2 SQIVND (reference sequence). DNA of the CDR3: TGTGCCAGTAGTATACCATTCGGACAGGGCAATCCCTACGAGCAGTACTTC. As protein: CASSIPFGQGNPYEQYF.

The rearrangement uses TRBV5-1 and TRBJ2-1, with D unclear. V dropped 5 bases and J dropped 0 bases, with 12 bases sitting between them. The CDR3 extends over 15 amino acids. Germline V CDR1 and CDR2: SGHRS, YFSETQ. CDR3 nucleotide sequence: TGCGCCAGCAGACCACCAGGTGCCTCCTACAATGAGCAGTTCTTC. Translated, it gives CASRPPGASYNEQFF.

The chain couples TRBV7-9 to TRBJ2-5; D not certain. Germline CDR1 reads SEHNR; CDR2 reads FQNEAQ (reference sequence). The CDR3 has 16 amino acids. V dropped 2 bases and J dropped 0 bases, with 13 bases sitting between them. The CDR3 protein is CASSLRPIWDQETQYF. The CDR3 DNA sequence: TGTGCCAGCAGCTTAAGACCCATTTGGGACCAAGAGACCCAGTACTTC.

The chain combines TRBV7-9 with TRBJ2-1; tentative D call: TRBD2 (6 bases). V shed 4 bases and J shed 1 base, with 17 bases lying between them. This CDR3 contains 17 residues. Germline V lookup: CDR1 SEHNR, CDR2 FQNEAQ (reference sequence). The CDR3 nucleotides are TGTGCCAGCAGCTCCCCCCAGGAGGGAACTTCCTACAATGAGCAGTTCTTC. It is translated as CASSSPQEGTSYNEQFF.

The chain combines TRBV6-1 with TRBJ1-6; D not certain. CDR3 length: 17 amino acids. V was cut by 0 bases and J by 0 bases, with 9 bases left in between. Germline loops: CDR1 MNHNS, CDR2 SASEGT. The CDR3 loop is CASSEAGSLSYNSPLHF. The CDR3 DNA reads as TGTGCCAGCAGTGAAGCCGGGTCGCTCTCCTATAATTCACCCCTCCACTTT.

The chain links TRBV10-3 to TRBJ1-1; D gene unclear. Trimming took off 10 bases at V and 0 bases at J, with 12 bases between the two ends. This CDR3 has 13 amino acids. CDR1 and CDR2 (germline): ENHRY, SYGVKD. The CDR3, as DNA: TGTGCCACCAAACAGTCCATGAACACTGAAGCTTTCTTT. Protein: CATKQSMNTEAFF.

V is TRBV2 and J is TRBJ2-2; 13 positions agree with TRBD2. This CDR3 region has 15 residues. The J segment lost 8 bases and the V segment lost 5 bases, leaving 5 bases of the junction unmatched. CDR1 and CDR2 (germline): SNHLY, FYNNEI. CDR3 protein: CASSQTSGGSGELFF. In DNA form, the CDR3 reads TGTGCCAGCAGTCAGACTAGCGGGGGGTCGGGGGAGCTGTTTTTT.

The chain employs TRBV6-6 and TRBJ1-4; 7 bases match TRBD1. V lost 8 bases, J lost 8 bases, and 14 bases stayed unmatched. Germline values: CDR1 MNHNY, CDR2 SVGAGI (reference sequence). This CDR3 spans 15 amino acids. The CDR3 region has the DNA TGTGCCAGCGCCACCGGGGGGACAGTCAACGAAAAACTGTTTTTT. It translates to CASATGGTVNEKLFF.

This clone is a singleton in its sample. The chain is built from TRBV7-3 and TRBJ1-5; TRBD1 agrees at 7 bases. Germline V gene lookup returns CDR1 SGHTA and CDR2 FQGTGA. The ends lost 2 bases at V and 5 bases at J; junction bases unmatched: 6. The CDR3 totals 15 residues. The CDR3 loop is CASSLGGTADQPQHF. DNA for the CDR3: TGTGCCAGCAGCTTAGGGGGGACAGCGGATCAGCCCCAGCATTTT.

In this sample, this clone turned up once. The rearrangement uses TRBV2 and TRBJ2-1; 9 positions match TRBD1. The CDR3 covers 13 residues. J lost 3 bases, V lost 6 bases, and 0 bases had no gene match. Germline CDR1 is SNHLY and CDR2 is FYNNEI. In DNA, the CDR3 is TGTGCCAGCAGGACAGGGGGCTACAATGAGCAGTTCTTC. Amino acid sequence: CASRTGGYNEQFF. The whole variable domain, filled in from reference TRBV2 and TRBJ2-1, reads EPEVTQTPSHQVTQMGQEVILRCVPISNHLYFYWYRQILGQKVEFLVSFYNNEISEKSEIFDDQFSVERPDGSNFTLKIRSTKLEDSAMYFCASRTGGYNEQFFGPGTRLTVL.

V is TRBV9 and J is TRBJ1-2; perhaps TRBD1 as D (6 bases). Germline V gene lookup returns CDR1 SGDLS and CDR2 YYNGEE. Trimming took off 2 bases at V and 5 bases at J, with 13 bases between the two ends. CDR3 length equals 14 residues. The DNA for the CDR3 is TGTGCCAGCAGCGTTGAGGAAAGGGGGTATGGCTACACCTTC. It specifies CASSVEERGYGYTF.

The J gene is TRBJ1-2, the V gene TRBV5-4, with D tentatively TRBD1 (5 bases). With 3 bases removed from V and 4 bases from J, the gap between germline ends came to 10 bases. Germline V gives CDR1 SGHNT, CDR2 YYREEE (reference sequence). This CDR3 contains 13 residues. The CDR3 bases are TGTGCCAGCAGCTCACTTGGGGCCTATGGCTACACCTTC. Encoded protein: CASSSLGAYGYTF.

The J gene is TRBJ2-4, the V gene TRBV6-2 or TRBV6-3, with TRBD1 identical over 7 bases. The CDR3 is 15 amino acids. The germline CDR1 and CDR2 sequences are MNHEY and SVGEGT. The V and J ends lost 2 bases and 1 base, in that order; junction bases with no gene match: 2. The CDR3 is CASSYEQGAKNIQYF. CDR3 nucleotides: TGTGCCAGCAGTTACGAACAGGGGGCCAAAAACATTCAGTACTTC.

This sequence joins TRBV6-2 or TRBV6-3 and TRBJ2-5, with D perhaps matching TRBD2 (6 bases). The CDR3 covers 12 residues. Looked up from germline, CDR1 is MNHEY and CDR2 is SVGEGT. The ends were cut back, 4 bases at V and 9 bases at J, with 12 bases in the middle. CDR3 bases: TGTGCCAGCAGTTTCGGGGGTGGGGCCCAGTACTTC. It specifies CASSFGGGAQYF.

J is TRBJ1-2 and V is TRBV15; possibly TRBD1 for D (5 bases). V shed 8 bases and J shed 5 bases, with 15 bases lying between them. The CDR3 loop spans 13 amino acids. CDR1 LNHNV and CDR2 YYDKDF come from the germline V gene (reference sequence). CDR3: CATSPGTSYGYTF. DNA for the CDR3: TGTGCCACCTCTCCCGGGACCTCATATGGCTACACCTTC.

The chain links TRBV10-3 to TRBJ2-7; D is perhaps TRBD1 or TRBD2 (5 bases each). The V end lost 8 bases, the J end lost 3 bases, and 8 bases lay between the germline ends. Germline-derived CDR1 and CDR2 are ENHRY and SYGVKD. The CDR3 loop spans 11 amino acids. The CDR3 sequence is CAIWDGYEQYF. The DNA of the CDR3 is TGTGCCATCTGGGACGGCTACGAGCAGTACTTC.